The clone carrying this T cell receptor beta chain appeared a single time. The source of the sample is a study of blood T cell repertoires in COVID-19. Study-level background: The cDNA or gDNA used as material had been derived from T cells, B-cell-depleted T cells, or PBMCs.

Per the study methods: The authors estimated nucleated cell counts from reference gene primer amplification. The table came from immunoSEQ multiplex PCR; TCRdb's copy has only in-frame clones and leaves some out. V, J and clone size are taken as reported in that table, and D and trimming were inferred from the DNA itself. The sample lists just over 75,000 clones; approximately 88% were seen once. The sequence was collected from a woman aged 80 or older with active or convalescent COVID-19. Sequencing used peripheral blood.

CDR3 loop: CASSQRDRIQETQYF. In nucleotides, the CDR3 is TGCGCCAGCAGCCAACGGGACAGAATTCAAGAGACCCAGTACTTC. The chain links TRBV4-1 to TRBJ2-5, with 7 nucleotides matching TRBD1. V lost 2 bases to trimming and J lost 2 bases; unmatched junction nucleotides: 5. Germline lookup yields CDR1 MGHRA and CDR2 YSYEKL. This CDR3 has 15 residues.